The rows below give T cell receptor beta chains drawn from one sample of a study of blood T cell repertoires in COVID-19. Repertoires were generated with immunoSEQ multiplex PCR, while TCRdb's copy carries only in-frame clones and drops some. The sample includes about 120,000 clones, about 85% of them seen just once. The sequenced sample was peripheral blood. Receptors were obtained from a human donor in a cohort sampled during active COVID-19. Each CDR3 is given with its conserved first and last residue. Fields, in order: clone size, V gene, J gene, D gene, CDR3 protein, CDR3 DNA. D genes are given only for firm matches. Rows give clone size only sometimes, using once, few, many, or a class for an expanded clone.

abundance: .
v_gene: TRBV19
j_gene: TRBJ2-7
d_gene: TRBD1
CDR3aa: CASSRDRGAEQYF
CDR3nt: TGTGCCAGTAGTAGGGACAGGGGAGCCGAGCAGTACTTC

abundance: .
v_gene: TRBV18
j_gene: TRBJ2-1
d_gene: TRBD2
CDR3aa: CASSPFSPGLAGGRNNEQFF
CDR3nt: TGTGCCAGCTCACCATTCTCGCCGGGACTAGCGGGGGGGAGGAACAATGAGCAGTTCTTC

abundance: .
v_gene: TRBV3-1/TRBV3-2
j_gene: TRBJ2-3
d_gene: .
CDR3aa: CASNEGGTFSSTDTQYF
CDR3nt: TGTGCCAGCAACGAGGGGGGGACCTTCTCTAGCACAGATACGCAGTATTTT

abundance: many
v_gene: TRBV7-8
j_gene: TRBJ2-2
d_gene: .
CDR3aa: CASSPQGSTGELFF
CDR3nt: TGTGCCAGCAGCCCTCAGGGGTCCACCGGGGAGCTGTTTTTT

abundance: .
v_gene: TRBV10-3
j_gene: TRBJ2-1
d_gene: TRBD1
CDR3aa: CAIRLDGQGDEQFF
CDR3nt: TGTGCCATCAGACTCGATGGACAGGGCGATGAGCAGTTCTTC

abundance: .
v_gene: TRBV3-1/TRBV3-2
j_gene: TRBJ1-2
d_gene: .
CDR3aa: CASSLTGRGYTF
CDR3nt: TGTGCCAGCAGCCTTACAGGGCGAGGCTACACCTTC

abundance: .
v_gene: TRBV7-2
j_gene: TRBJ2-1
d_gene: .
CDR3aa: CASSLSSLRRPGRYNEQFF
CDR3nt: TGTGCCAGCAGCTTATCCAGCCTTAGGAGGCCTGGGCGGTACAATGAGCAGTTCTTC

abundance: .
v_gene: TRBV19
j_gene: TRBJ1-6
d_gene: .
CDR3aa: CASSRGGDSPLHF
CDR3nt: TGTGCCAGTAGTCGGGGGGGGGATTCACCCCTCCACTTT

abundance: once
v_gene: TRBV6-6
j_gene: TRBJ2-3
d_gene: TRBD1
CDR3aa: CASSYSPGTGLDTQYF
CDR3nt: TGTGCCAGCAGTTACAGTCCCGGGACAGGGTTAGATACGCAGTATTTT

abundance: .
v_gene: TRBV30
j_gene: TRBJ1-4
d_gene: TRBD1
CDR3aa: CAWGAGQGGEKLFF
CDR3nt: TGTGCCTGGGGAGCGGGACAGGGCGGTGAAAAACTGTTTTTT

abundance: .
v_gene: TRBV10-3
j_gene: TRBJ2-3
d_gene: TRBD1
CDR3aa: CAISGDRDTDTQYF
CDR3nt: TGTGCCATCAGTGGGGACAGGGACACAGATACGCAGTATTTT

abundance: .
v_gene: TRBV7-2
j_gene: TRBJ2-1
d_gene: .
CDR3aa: CASSLARAAYNEQFF
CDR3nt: TGTGCCAGCAGCTTAGCGAGGGCGGCCTACAATGAGCAGTTCTTC

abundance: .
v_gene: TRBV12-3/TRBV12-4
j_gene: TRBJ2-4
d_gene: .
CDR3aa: CASSASRVQYF
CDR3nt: TGTGCCAGCAGTGCGAGTCGTGTTCAGTACTTC

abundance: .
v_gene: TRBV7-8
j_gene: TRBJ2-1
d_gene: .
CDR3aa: CASSRGTGTDEQFF
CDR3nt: TGTGCCAGCAGCCGAGGGACGGGGACTGATGAGCAGTTCTTC

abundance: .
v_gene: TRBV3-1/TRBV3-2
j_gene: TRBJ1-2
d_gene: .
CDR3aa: CASSYPGSGYGYTF
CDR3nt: TGTGCCAGCAGCTATCCAGGGTCCGGCTATGGCTACACCTTC

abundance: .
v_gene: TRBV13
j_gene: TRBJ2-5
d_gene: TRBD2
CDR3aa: CASSLPAGGKTQYF
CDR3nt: TGTGCCAGCAGCTTACCGGCGGGGGGGAAGACCCAGTACTTC

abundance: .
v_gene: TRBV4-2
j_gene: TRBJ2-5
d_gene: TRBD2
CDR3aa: CASSLTSAQETQYF
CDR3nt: TGTGCCAGCAGCCTGACTAGCGCTCAAGAGACCCAGTACTTC

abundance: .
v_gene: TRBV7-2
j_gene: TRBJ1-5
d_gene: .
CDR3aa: CASNQRGGTRNQPQHF
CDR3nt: TGTGCCAGCAACCAAAGGGGGGGGACACGCAATCAGCCCCAGCATTTT

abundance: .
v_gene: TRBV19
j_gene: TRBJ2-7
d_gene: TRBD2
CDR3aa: CASRSGASGASYEQYF
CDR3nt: TGTGCCAGTAGGAGCGGGGCTAGCGGTGCCTCCTACGAGCAGTACTTC

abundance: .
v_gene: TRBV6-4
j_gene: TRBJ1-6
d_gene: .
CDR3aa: CASSESFLGAVNSPLHF
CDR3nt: TGTGCCAGCAGTGAATCATTTTTGGGGGCGGTCAATTCACCCCTCCACTTT

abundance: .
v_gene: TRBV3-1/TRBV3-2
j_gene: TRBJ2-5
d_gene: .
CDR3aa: CASSPTGLETQYF
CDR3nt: TGTGCCAGCAGCCCCACAGGGTTGGAGACCCAGTACTTC

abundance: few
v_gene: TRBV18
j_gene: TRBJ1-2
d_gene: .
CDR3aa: CASSPKTLSPTNYGYTF
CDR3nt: TGTGCCAGCTCACCGAAGACACTGTCCCCAACTAACTATGGCTACACCTTC

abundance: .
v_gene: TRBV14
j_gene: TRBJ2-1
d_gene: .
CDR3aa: CASSQDLANEQFF
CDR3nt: TGTGCCAGCAGCCAAGATCTCGCGAATGAGCAGTTCTTC

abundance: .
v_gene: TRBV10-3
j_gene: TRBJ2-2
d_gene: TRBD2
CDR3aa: CAITDSGGKTGELFF
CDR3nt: TGTGCCATCACGGATAGCGGGGGGAAAACCGGGGAGCTGTTTTTT

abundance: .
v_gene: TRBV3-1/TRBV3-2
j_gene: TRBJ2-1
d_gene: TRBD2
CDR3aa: CASSQPGLVIDEQFF
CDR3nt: TGTGCCAGCAGCCAACCGGGACTAGTAATCGATGAGCAGTTCTTC

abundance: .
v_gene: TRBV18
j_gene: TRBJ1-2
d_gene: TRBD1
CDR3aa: CASSSDRGLDYGYTF
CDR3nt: TGTGCCAGCTCAAGCGACAGGGGGCTCGACTATGGCTACACCTTC

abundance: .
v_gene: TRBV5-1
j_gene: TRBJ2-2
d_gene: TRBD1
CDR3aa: CASSLGTGYTGELFF
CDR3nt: TGCGCCAGCAGCTTGGGGACAGGTTACACCGGGGAGCTGTTTTTT

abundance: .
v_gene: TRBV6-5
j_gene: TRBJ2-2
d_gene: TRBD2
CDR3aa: CASSYASGGVTGELFF
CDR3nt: TGTGCCAGCAGTTACGCAAGCGGGGGGGTCACCGGGGAGCTGTTTTTT

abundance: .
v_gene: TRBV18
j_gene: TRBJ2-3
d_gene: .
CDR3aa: CASSPLRTSTDTQYF
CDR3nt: TGTGCCAGCTCACCACTTAGGACTAGCACAGATACGCAGTATTTT

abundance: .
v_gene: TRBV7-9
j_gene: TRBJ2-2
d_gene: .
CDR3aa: CASSRDKNTGELFF
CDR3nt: TGTGCCAGCAGCCGGGACAAGAACACCGGGGAGCTGTTTTTT

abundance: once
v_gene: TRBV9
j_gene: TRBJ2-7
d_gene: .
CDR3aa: CASSPRGVHEQYF
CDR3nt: TGTGCCAGCAGCCCCCGCGGGGTCCACGAGCAGTACTTC

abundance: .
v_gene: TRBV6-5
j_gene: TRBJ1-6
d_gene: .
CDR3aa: CASSYSGEAGSPLHF
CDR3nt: TGTGCCAGCAGTTACTCGGGGGAGGCAGGATCACCCCTCCACTTT

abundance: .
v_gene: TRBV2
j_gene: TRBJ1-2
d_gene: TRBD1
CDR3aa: CASTPRTQGANVGDYGYTF
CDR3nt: TGTGCCAGCACCCCAAGGACACAGGGGGCGAACGTCGGTGACTATGGCTACACCTTC

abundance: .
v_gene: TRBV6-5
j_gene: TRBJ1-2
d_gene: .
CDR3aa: CASIGGGSGYTF
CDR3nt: TGTGCCAGCATCGGGGGTGGGTCCGGCTACACCTTC

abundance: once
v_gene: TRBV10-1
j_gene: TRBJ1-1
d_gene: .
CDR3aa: CASSAGTEAFF
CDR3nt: TGCGCCAGCAGTGCAGGGACTGAAGCTTTCTTT

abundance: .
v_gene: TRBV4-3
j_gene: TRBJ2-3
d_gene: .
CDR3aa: CASSLQSSTDTQYF
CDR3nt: TGCGCCAGCAGCCTCCAGTCTAGCACAGATACGCAGTATTTT

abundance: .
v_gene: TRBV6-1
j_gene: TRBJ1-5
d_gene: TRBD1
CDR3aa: CASSEPAGGADQPQHF
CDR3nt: TGTGCCAGCAGTGAACCGGCAGGGGGCGCGGATCAGCCCCAGCATTTT

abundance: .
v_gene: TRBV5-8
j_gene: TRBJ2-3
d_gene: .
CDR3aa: CASSFNTDTQYF
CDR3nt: TGTGCCAGCAGCTTTAACACAGATACGCAGTATTTT

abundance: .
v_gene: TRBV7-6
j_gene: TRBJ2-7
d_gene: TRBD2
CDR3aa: CASSPQRDSYEQYF
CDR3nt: TGTGCCAGCAGCCCTCAGCGGGACTCCTACGAGCAGTACTTC